These 28 T cell receptor beta chains share one sample of origin, sequenced in a study of control samples from healthy donors and cancer patients. Method: immunoSEQ multiplex PCR; TCRdb's copy keeps in-frame clones and lacks some. Seen here are 150,000 to 200,000 clones, around 90% observed once, and the top ten hold more than 1.5%. Sequencing was performed on blood. All receptors derive from a man aged 18 to 29 in good health.

The V call is TRBV28, the J call TRBJ1-1; D might be TRBD1 (6 bases). Germline assignment: CDR1 MDHEN and CDR2 SYDVKM. Trimming took off 9 bases at V and 5 bases at J, with 13 bases between the two ends. This CDR3 is 12 amino acids long. CDR3 DNA sequence: TGTGCCAGTTCTGTAGGGGGGACTGAAGCTTTCTTT. Translation: CASSVGGTEAFF.

The chain combines TRBV27 with TRBJ1-1, with D possibly matching TRBD1 (6 bases). Germline assignment: CDR1 MNHEY and CDR2 SMNVEV (reference sequence). CDR3 size: 14 residues. V lost 5 bases and J 1 base, leaving 11 bases between the germline ends. For the CDR3, the DNA is TGTGCCAGCAGTATCAGGGGACCGAACACTGAAGCTTTCTTT. Amino acid sequence: CASSIRGPNTEAFF.

This clone was seen more than once but under ten times. This chain joins TRBV15 and TRBJ1-4; TRBD1 agrees at 7 bases. Germline assignment: CDR1 LNHNV and CDR2 YYDKDF (reference sequence). CDR3 length: 16 amino acids. The ends lost 1 base at V and 0 bases at J; junction bases unmatched: 2. The CDR3, as DNA: TGTGCCACCAGCAGAGGAGGGACAGCAACTAATGAAAAACTGTTTTTT. Residues: CATSRGGTATNEKLFF. The full variable domain, its missing parts supplied by reference TRBV15 and TRBJ1-4, is DAMVIQNPRYQVTQFGKPVTLSCSQTLNHNVMYWYQQKSSQAPKLLFHYYDKDFNNEADTPDNFQSRRPNTSFCFLDIRSPGLGDTAMYLCATSRGGTATNEKLFFGSGTQLSVL.

Details on this clone: The same CDR3 also results from other DNA sequences found in this sample. The genes are TRBV2 and TRBJ2-1, with 8 bases matching TRBD1. Trimming cost V 3 bases and J 6 bases; bases outside gene matches: 1. Germline CDR1 reads SNHLY; CDR2 reads FYNNEI. This CDR3 comprises 13 residues. The CDR3 DNA reads TGTGCCAGCAGTGAGGACAGGGCCAATGAGCAGTTCTTC. Its protein product is CASSEDRANEQFF.

CDR3 DNA: TGTGCCAGCAGTTTCCCCGTGGGGGCGGGTAATTCACCCCTCCACTTT. The encoded protein is CASSFPVGAGNSPLHF. The V and J genes are TRBV28 and TRBJ1-6; weak D call: TRBD1 (6 bases). The CDR3 is made up of 16 amino acids. The V end lost 3 bases, the J end lost 6 bases, and 15 bases lay between the germline ends. Germline V gene data show CDR1 as MDHEN and CDR2 as SYDVKM.

The chain carries TRBV27 and TRBJ2-5; D gene ambiguous. The CDR3 has 13 residues. Germline V gene lookup returns CDR1 MNHEY and CDR2 SMNVEV (reference sequence). The V end lost 3 bases, the J end lost 1 base, and 6 bases lay between the germline ends. In DNA form, the CDR3 reads TGTGCCAGCAGTTTCAGCCCCCAAGAGACCCAGTACTTC. Encoded protein: CASSFSPQETQYF.

The gene calls are TRBV12-3 or TRBV12-4 and TRBJ2-3; 9 bases are a match to TRBD1. The junction had 5 bases not matched to a gene; V was cut back by 7 bases and J by 6 bases. CDR3 size: 13 residues. The CDR3 here is CASTPGTGDTQYF. As DNA, the CDR3 is TGTGCCAGCACCCCCGGGACAGGGGATACGCAGTATTTT.

The table lists this clone with a few counts. The chain's CDR3 is CASSAGTGGPEQYF. DNA for the CDR3: TGTGCCAGCAGTGCCGGGACAGGGGGACCCGAGCAGTACTTC. The chain joins TRBV11-3 to TRBJ2-7, with TRBD1 identical over 11 bases. Germline lookup yields CDR1 SGHNT and CDR2 YENEEA. This CDR3 spans 14 amino acids. With V trimmed by 6 bases and J by 6 bases, 7 bases remained unmatched. Looking up the rest from reference TRBV11-3 and TRBJ2-7 gives the full variable domain: EAGVVQSPRYKIIEKKQPVAFWCNPISGHNTLYWYLQNLGQGPELLIRYENEEAVDDSQLPKDRFSAERLKGVDSTLKIQPAELGDSAVYLCASSAGTGGPEQYFGPGTRLTVT.

The V call is TRBV28, the J call TRBJ2-1, with 7 bases fitting TRBD2. Germline CDR1 MDHEN, CDR2 SYDVKM. J was trimmed by 2 bases and V by 3 bases; bases with no gene match: 7. The CDR3 runs 16 residues. Here the CDR3 reads CASSFLAGVTYNEQFF. CDR3 coding DNA: TGTGCCAGCAGTTTTCTCGCGGGGGTTACCTACAATGAGCAGTTCTTC.

The chain couples TRBV4-3 to TRBJ1-6, with D hard to call. Germline V lookup: CDR1 LGHNA, CDR2 YSLEER. This CDR3 is built from 14 residues. Deletions cut 4 bases from V and 0 bases from J, with 4 bases between. For the CDR3, the DNA is TGCGCCAGCAGCCTCAGCTCCTATAATTCACCCCTCCACTTT. Amino acid sequence: CASSLSSYNSPLHF.

The chain has TRBV7-8 and TRBJ1-6; D is possibly TRBD1 (6 bases). V lost 1 base to trimming and J lost 7 bases, with 11 bases between them. This CDR3 is 15 amino acids long. Germline V gene lookup returns CDR1 SGHVS and CDR2 FQNEAQ. Here the CDR3 DNA reads TGTGCCAGCAGCTTAGATAGGGGGAGCAATTCACCCCTCCACTTT. This gives the protein CASSLDRGSNSPLHF.

This clone was recorded only once. The V and J genes are TRBV6-2 or TRBV6-3 and TRBJ2-1; the match to TRBD1 covers 8 bases. V lost 5 bases, J lost 16 bases, and 16 bases stayed unmatched. Germline CDR1 MNHEY, CDR2 SVGEGT. The CDR3 has 14 residues. CDR3 DNA: TGTGCCAGCAGTCAGGGGGCGCGGCCCCCAGGGCGATTCTTC. Translating gives CASSQGARPPGRFF.

This rearrangement joins TRBV28 to TRBJ1-2, with D unresolved. Germline V gene lookup returns CDR1 MDHEN and CDR2 SYDVKM. The CDR3 is 15 amino acids. V gave up 5 bases and J gave up 8 bases, with 21 bases separating them. CDR3 sequence reads: CASSALPDRAYGYTF. The CDR3 coding sequence is TGTGCCAGCAGTGCTCTACCCGATAGGGCGTACGGCTACACCTTC.

The CDR3 spells CASSPPVAGGTEAFF. The CDR3 DNA reads as TGTGCCAGCTCACCACCCGTCGCAGGAGGCACTGAAGCTTTCTTT. The V and J genes are TRBV18 and TRBJ1-1; no reliable D call. Germline loops: CDR1 KGHSH, CDR2 LQKENI. The CDR3 has 15 residues. V lost 0 bases and J 4 bases, leaving 12 bases between the germline ends.

The V call is TRBV7-2, the J call TRBJ2-3, with D hard to call. Germline lookup yields CDR1 SGHTA and CDR2 FQGNSA. V was clipped by 5 bases and J by 2 bases, with 11 bases between them. This CDR3 region has 14 residues. CDR3 coding DNA: TGTGCCAGCAGCCTAGACCCACACACAGATACGCAGTATTTT. Its translation: CASSLDPHTDTQYF.

The gene calls are TRBV3-1 (or the pseudogene TRBV3-2) and TRBJ2-5; a possible D gene is TRBD2 (6 bases). Germline V gene lookup returns CDR1 LGHDT and CDR2 YNNKEL (reference sequence). This CDR3 has 12 amino acids. V was pared by 1 base and J by 9 bases, with 9 bases between. The CDR3 protein is CASSQVLAAQYF. For the CDR3, the DNA is TGTGCCAGCAGCCAAGTACTAGCCGCCCAGTACTTC.

The V gene is TRBV21-1, the J gene TRBJ1-5. TRBV21-1 is a known pseudogene. The CDR3 sequence is 15 residues long. The CDR3 DNA reads TGTGCCAGCACCGAAGGAGATTATAGCAATCAGCCCCAGCATTTT. It yields the protein CASTEGDYSNQPQHF.

The genes are TRBV7-3 and TRBJ2-1, with D maybe TRBD1 (6 bases). The length of the CDR3 is 20 residues. V was trimmed by 0 bases and J by 0 bases, leaving 21 bases between them. CDR1 and CDR2 from the germline V gene are SGHTA and FQGTGA. The CDR3 nucleotides are TGTGCCAGCAGCTTAACGTCGGGCCAGGGGTCCTTAAGCTCCTACAATGAGCAGTTCTTC. This sequence encodes CASSLTSGQGSLSSYNEQFF.

Only a few counts were recorded for this clone. V usage is TRBV5-6 and J usage is TRBJ2-3; D is unclear. Per germline, CDR1 SGHDT and CDR2 YYEEEE. Trimming took off 6 bases at V and 3 bases at J, with 14 bases between the two ends. The CDR3 has 14 residues. The CDR3, as DNA: TGTGCCAGCAACTTCGAACGAAGGACAGATACGCAGTATTTT. Translation: CASNFERRTDTQYF.

Remarks on this clone: Other DNA sequences in the sample encode the same CDR3. The gene calls are TRBV28 and TRBJ1-1, with D possibly being TRBD1 (6 bases). The CDR3 runs 13 residues. The V gene lost 4 bases and the J gene lost 2 bases, with 8 bases spanning the gap. Germline CDR1 is MDHEN and CDR2 is SYDVKM. The CDR3 here is CASSSGVNTEAFF. In DNA form, the CDR3 reads TGTGCCAGCAGTTCAGGGGTCAACACTGAAGCTTTCTTT.

The rearrangement links TRBV5-1 to TRBJ1-6, with 11 bases identical to TRBD1. Germline V CDR1 and CDR2: SGHRS, YFSETQ. This CDR3 has 15 amino acids. V lost 4 bases, J lost 7 bases, and 4 bases stayed unmatched. The CDR3 sequence is CASSLGQGVNSPLHF. The CDR3 DNA is TGCGCCAGCAGCCTGGGACAGGGGGTGAATTCACCCCTCCACTTT.

This clone was seen a single time. The V call is TRBV18, the J call TRBJ2-5; TRBD2 might be the D (5 bases). CDR3 size: 15 residues. Trimming cost V 2 bases and J 5 bases, with 15 bases left between them. CDR1 KGHSH and CDR2 LQKENI come from the germline V gene. The CDR3 here is CASSPMVVSVETQYF. In DNA, the CDR3 is TGTGCCAGCTCACCAATGGTGGTTAGCGTGGAGACCCAGTACTTC.

This clone was seen only once. The chain links TRBV2 to TRBJ2-2; no firm D call. V lost 4 bases to trimming and J lost 7 bases, with 10 bases between them. The CDR3 covers 13 residues. The germline CDR1 and CDR2 sequences are SNHLY and FYNNEI. DNA of the CDR3: TGTGCCAGCAGTGCGGCCCCAAGCGGGGAGCTGTTTTTT. It yields the protein CASSAAPSGELFF. Full variable domain (outside the CDR3, taken from reference TRBV2 and TRBJ2-2): EPEVTQTPSHQVTQMGQEVILRCVPISNHLYFYWYRQILGQKVEFLVSFYNNEISEKSEIFDDQFSVERPDGSNFTLKIRSTKLEDSAMYFCASSAAPSGELFFGEGSRLTVL.

This clone has a handful of counts. This sequence joins TRBV30 and TRBJ2-1, with TRBD1 matching over 9 bases. The CDR3 length is 15 residues. The J segment lost 7 bases and the V segment lost 1 base, leaving 8 bases of the junction unmatched. CDR1 is GTSNPN, CDR2 SVGIG, per germline (reference sequence). The CDR3 loop is CAWSGPGDRENEQFF. CDR3 coding DNA: TGTGCCTGGAGTGGACCAGGGGACAGGGAGAATGAGCAGTTCTTC.

The gene calls are TRBV20-1 and TRBJ1-2, with D hard to call. The ends were cut back, 2 bases at V and 4 bases at J, with 5 bases in the middle. Germline V gene data show CDR1 as DFQATT and CDR2 as SNEGSKA (reference sequence). CDR3 length: 11 amino acids. The CDR3 DNA reads as TGCAGTGCTAGAACCCCCTATGGCTACACCTTC. As protein: CSARTPYGYTF.

The chain links TRBV18 to TRBJ2-4; 7 bases are shared with TRBD1. The V and J ends lost 4 bases and 5 bases, in that order; junction bases with no gene match: 5. Germline-derived CDR1 and CDR2 are KGHSH and LQKENI. There are 14 residues in the CDR3. CDR3 nucleotide sequence: TGTGCCAGCTCACTCGAGGGGACAGAAAACATTCAGTACTTC. Translating gives CASSLEGTENIQYF.

The chain carries TRBV29-1 and TRBJ2-7, with TRBD2 as a possible D gene (5 bases). V was shortened by 6 bases and J by 4 bases, with 10 bases between the two germline ends. The CDR3 loop spans 11 amino acids. Germline V gene lookup returns CDR1 SQVTM and CDR2 ANQGSEA. The CDR3 sequence is CSVRREYEQYF. Written as DNA, the CDR3 is TGCAGCGTGCGAAGGGAGTACGAGCAGTACTTC.

This rearrangement joins TRBV2 to TRBJ2-2; TRBD2 is a possible D gene (6 bases). Trimming took off 6 bases at V and 5 bases at J, with 16 bases between the two ends. The germline V gene encodes CDR1 SNHLY and CDR2 FYNNEI. CDR3 length equals 15 residues. This CDR3 reads CASRRDFLGTGELFF. DNA of the CDR3: TGTGCCAGCAGGCGGGACTTTCTGGGGACCGGGGAGCTGTTTTTT.